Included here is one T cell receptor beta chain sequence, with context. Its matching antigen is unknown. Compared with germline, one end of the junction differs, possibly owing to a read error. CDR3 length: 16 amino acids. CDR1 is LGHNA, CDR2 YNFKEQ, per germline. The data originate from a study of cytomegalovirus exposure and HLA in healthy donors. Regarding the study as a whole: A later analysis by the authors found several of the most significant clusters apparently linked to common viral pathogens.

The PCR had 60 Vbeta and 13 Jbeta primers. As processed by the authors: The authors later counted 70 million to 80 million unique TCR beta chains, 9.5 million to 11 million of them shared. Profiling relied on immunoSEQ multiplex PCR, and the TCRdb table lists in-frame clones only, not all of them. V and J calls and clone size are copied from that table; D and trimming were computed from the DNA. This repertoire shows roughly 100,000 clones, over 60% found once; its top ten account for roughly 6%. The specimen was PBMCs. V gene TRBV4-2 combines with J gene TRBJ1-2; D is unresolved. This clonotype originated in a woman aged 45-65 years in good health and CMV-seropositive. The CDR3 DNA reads TGTGCCAGCAGCCAAGATGTCAGCAGGCTCATCTCCCAGATCCAATTC. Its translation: CASSQDVSRLISQIQF.